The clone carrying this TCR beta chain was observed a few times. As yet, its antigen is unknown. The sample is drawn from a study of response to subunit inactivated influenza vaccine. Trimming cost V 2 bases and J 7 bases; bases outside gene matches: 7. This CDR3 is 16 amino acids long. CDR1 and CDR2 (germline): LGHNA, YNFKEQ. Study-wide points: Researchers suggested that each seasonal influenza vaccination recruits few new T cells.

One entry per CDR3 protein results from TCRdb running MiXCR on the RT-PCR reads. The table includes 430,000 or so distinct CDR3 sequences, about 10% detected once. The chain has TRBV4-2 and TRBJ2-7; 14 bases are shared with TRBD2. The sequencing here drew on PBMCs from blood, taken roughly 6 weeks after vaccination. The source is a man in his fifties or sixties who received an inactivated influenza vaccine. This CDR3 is CASSQSTSGRAWEQYF. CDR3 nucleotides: TGTGCCAGCAGCCAATCGACTAGCGGGAGGGCCTGGGAGCAGTACTTC.